The entry below describes one T cell receptor beta chain. This clone's antigen is unknown. At one boundary the junction diverges from the germline segment, which might be a read error. The source of the sample is a study of blood T cells in healthy people across ages (dated by TCRdb to about 2015). Broadly, across the study: In model experiments, template switching captured about one uniquely barcoded TCR beta cDNA molecule for every two T cells. To track age-related changes in TCR beta repertoire diversity, the study relied on deep sequencing normalized with unique cDNA molecular identifiers. The donors were divided into four age groups: young (average 16 years), middle-aged (about 40), aged (roughly 66) and long-lived (roughly 86). Donors of different ages were randomly distributed across sequencing lanes to avoid experimental bias. For two donors (one aged 18 to 30 and one aged 80 or older), the study analyzed two additional independent replicas of 1 million unique cDNA reads from the same blood draw. Beyond this particular receptor, the publication reports: Observed TCR beta diversity per million T cells fell roughly linearly with age, and a significant reduction was already apparent by age around 39. Donor CMV infection status was unknown, potentially confounding age-related changes in expanded clonotypes. Compared with the aged group, more naive CD4+ T cells, fewer expanded clones and increased TCR diversity were shown by the long-lived group, suggesting age selection. Observed TCR beta diversity correlated strongly with the percentage of naive T cells measured by flow cytometry. Because profiling used bulk unsorted PBMCs, naive and antigen-experienced compartments could not be compared conclusively. Estimates of total diversity from one million sequenced T cells were regarded as lower bounds and underestimates.

The donors were some 36 Caucasian individuals from Russia, aged 6 to 90 years, who were systemically healthy. Ten milliliters of peripheral blood were drawn from each donor into EDTA-treated Vacutainer tubes. Ficoll-Paque density-gradient centrifugation was used to isolate PBMCs, with at least 6.5 million per sample. Trizol reagent was used to extract total RNA from the PBMCs, yielding at least 5 micrograms per sample. Naive CD45RAhigh/CD27high T cell percentages were measured by flow cytometry on a PBMC aliquot from every donor. Library construction relied on 5' RACE. These reads were obtained on an Illumina HiSeq 2500. A second PCR of about 6 to 12 cycles was run with a J-beta primer mix and a sample-barcoded 5' primer. A unique molecular identifier was introduced onto each TCR beta cDNA molecule by a template-switch 5' adaptor carrying 12 random nucleotides. Each sample yielded at least 3 million CDR3-containing paired-end reads. First-strand cDNA was synthesized from all RNA with the Mint cDNA synthesis kit, primed by a TRBC-specific oligonucleotide. All cDNA was treated with uracil-DNA glycosylase and then went through a first 18-cycle PCR with the universal primers M1SS and BC2_uni_R. The paper's data handling went like this. Normalization of each sample was performed by random selection of 1 million high-quality reads, each carrying a distinct molecular identifier. Reads sharing molecular identifiers were discarded rather than binned into consensus sequences. CDR3 identification, clonotype clustering and error correction used MiTCR with a Q25 quality threshold and the strictest error-elimination algorithm. A nonparametric unseen species model with Euler transformation was used to estimate a lower bound on total TCR beta diversity. TCRdb itself trimmed the public reads at Q25 with fastp, ran MiXCR and retained productive beta chains. A single entry per CDR3 protein holds the most common genes and DNA from its merged rows. For this entry, the V and J calls and clone size follow TCRdb and not the study's own pipeline. Here the sample has roughly 1,700,000 distinct CDR3 sequences; over 25% occur a single time. The top ten constitute around 7.7% of the sample.

The CDR3 goes from the cysteine to the phenylalanine over 13 residues. Only the CDR3 DNA stays, 39 bases, in frame from base 1. CDR1 is given as SGDLS and CDR2 as YYNGEE, both from the germline V gene. The sample consisted of blood. The receptor chain draws on TRBV9 and TRBJ2-5, with no confident D gene call. The source is a woman aged 30 to 39 in good health. For the CDR3, the sequence is CASSSGRQGTQYF. In nucleotide form, the sequence is TGTGCCAGCAGCTCCGGTCGACAAGGGACCCAGTACTTC.